This T cell receptor beta chain was recovered during a study of PD-1 blockade in classical Hodgkin lymphoma. Germline CDR1 SQVTM, CDR2 ANQGSEA. The CDR3 totals 11 residues. Trimming took off 6 bases at V and 6 bases at J, with 12 bases between the two ends. Stated time point: cycle 4 day 1 (C4D1), after around six weeks of nivolumab. Brentuximab vedotin exposure varied among the patients, all of whom had relapsed after autologous stem cell transplantation. Thawed PBMCs underwent magnetic negative selection to yield purified CD4+ T cells. Study conclusions and caveats: With respect to the repertoire differences, their causes, possibly disease activity or prior therapy, remain undefined. Whereas CD4+ TCR diversity had risen significantly by C4D1, CD8+ TCR diversity had not.

Note on this clone: Its antigen is still unknown.

Assay: immunoSEQ multiplex PCR; the TCRdb copy retains only in-frame clones and omits some. The sample yields about 18,000 clones, roughly 65% seen once. The receptor's source is a human donor with classical Hodgkin lymphoma. The input for sequencing was CD4+ T cells from blood, taken before the fourth cycle of nivolumab. This rearrangement joins TRBV29-1 to TRBJ2-7, with a possible D match to TRBD1 (6 bases). The chain's CDR3 is CSVTGFAEQYF. The CDR3 coding sequence is TGCAGCGTCACAGGGTTTGCCGAGCAGTACTTC.